This T cell receptor beta chain was identified in a study of blood T cell repertoires in COVID-19 (TCRdb year 2020). Describing the broader study: The collaborator samples originated in the United States, Italy and Spain and spanned the acute and convalescent phases of COVID-19. The material from the prospective study consisted of cDNA or gDNA derived from T cells, B-cell-depleted T cells, or PBMCs. Subjects who had been exposed to COVID-19, were actively infected with it, or had recovered from it provided the deeply sampled blood TCRbeta repertoires that made up the dataset. The repertoires were released in a freely available public database intended as a resource for research on the immune response to SARS-CoV-2. Samples were obtained from the ongoing ImmuneRACE study (first 160 participants) and from some 1,300 subjects provided by 6 global collaborators. A de-identified subject ID, COVID-19 status, age in years and sex were almost always included in the sample metadata. Where available, HLA class I and class II types were taken from metadata supplied by the sample provider and were not determined by assay-based typing. The paper's findings and limits, for the study overall: The quantity of clinical and demographic metadata differed by source and by participant and was supplied without curation.

Whole blood was collected in K2EDTA tubes by collaborating institutions according to the institutions' own protocols. Collaborator samples were shipped for TCRbeta analysis as frozen whole blood, isolated PBMCs, or DNA extracted from either sample type. The immunoSEQ Assay, a bias-controlled multiplex PCR, was used to amplify TCRbeta CDR3 regions from genomic DNA. Turning to the authors' computational methods: The number of nucleated cells in each sample was estimated from the amplification of reference gene primers within the assay. To quantify the absolute abundance of each unique TCRbeta CDR3 rearrangement, sequence reads were collapsed and filtered. For each sample, productive Simpson clonality was calculated as the square root of Simpson's diversity index across productive rearrangements. TCRdb obtained this table from immuneACCESS and retained in-frame rearrangements with V and J assigned. These tables miss some clones; where compared with another copy, unresolved V genes account for less than half of the shortfall, and the remainder is unexplained. V and J calls plus clone size are reproduced from that table; the DNA served to infer D and trimming. The sample contains hundreds of thousands of clones, about nine tenths of them found a single time. Jointly, the top ten make up approximately 1.5% of the sample.

About this clone: This clone's antigen is unknown. No clone much larger than this one lies a single base away; base qualities are absent.

Inclusive of the bounding cysteine and phenylalanine, the CDR3 is 17 residues long. Here the CDR3 DNA is all that survives: 51 bases in frame from base 1. Via the germline V gene, CDR1 is SNHLY and CDR2 FYNNEI. The V end gives up 9 bases and the J end 2 bases, leaving 13 bases in the junction not matched to a gene. This clonotype was sampled from a woman aged 30 to 39 with active or convalescent COVID-19. Recombination linked TRBV2 to TRBJ2-3; TRBD2 lines up with 11 middle nucleotides. The sequenced material came from peripheral blood. The CDR3 region reads CASLQLAGEVVTDTQYF. The DNA sequence is as follows: TGTGCCAGTCTTCAACTAGCGGGGGAGGTTGTCACAGATACGCAGTATTTT.